This T cell receptor beta chain was documented in a study of CD8 T cells in ankylosing spondylitis. V shed 5 bases, J shed 6 bases, and the junction held 15 bases outside the gene matches. This CDR3 spans 18 amino acids. In germline, CDR1 is SGHAT, CDR2 FQDESV (reference sequence). TCRdb redid the calling of the 5' RACE reads with MiXCR, one entry per CDR3 protein. The profile shows approximately 220,000 distinct CDR3 sequences, 10% of them singletons. Sequencing was performed on blood, either unsorted or a sorted T cell fraction (not recorded which). The chain employs TRBV11-1 and TRBJ1-4; 10 nucleotides align to TRBD1. This clonotype was obtained from a male donor with ankylosing spondylitis or in good health (not recorded which). CDR3 loop: CASSLRDRGLTRDEKLFF. CDR3 in DNA: TGTGCCAGCAGCCTCCGGGACAGGGGTTTGACACGCGATGAAAAACTGTTTTTT. Complete variable domain (other parts from reference TRBV11-1 and TRBJ1-4): EAEVAQSPRYKITEKSQAVAFWCDPISGHATLYWYRQILGQGPELLVQFQDESVVDDSQLPKDRFSAERLKGVDSTLKIQPAELGDSAMYLCASSLRDRGLTRDEKLFFGSGTQLSVL.